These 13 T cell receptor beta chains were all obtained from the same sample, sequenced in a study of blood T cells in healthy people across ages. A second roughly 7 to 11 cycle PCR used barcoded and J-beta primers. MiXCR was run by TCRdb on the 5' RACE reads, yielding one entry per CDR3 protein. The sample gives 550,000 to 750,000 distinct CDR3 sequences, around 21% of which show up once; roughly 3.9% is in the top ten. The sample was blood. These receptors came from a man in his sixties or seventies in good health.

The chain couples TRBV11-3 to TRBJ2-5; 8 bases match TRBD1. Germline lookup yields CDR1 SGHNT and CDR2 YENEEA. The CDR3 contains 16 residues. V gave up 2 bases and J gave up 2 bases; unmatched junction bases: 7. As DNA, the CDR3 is TGTGCCAGCAGCTTATCCGGGACAGGAATACAAGAGACCCAGTACTTC. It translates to CASSLSGTGIQETQYF.

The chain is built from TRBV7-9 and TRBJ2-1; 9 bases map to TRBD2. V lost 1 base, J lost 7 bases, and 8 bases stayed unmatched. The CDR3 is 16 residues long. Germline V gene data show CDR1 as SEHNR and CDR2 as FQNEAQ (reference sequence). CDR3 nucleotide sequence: TGTGCCAGCAGCTTAGTTCCACTAGCGGGCGGGAATGAGCAGTTCTTC. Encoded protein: CASSLVPLAGGNEQFF. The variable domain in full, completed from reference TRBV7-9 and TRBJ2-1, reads DTGVSQNPRHKITKRGQNVTFRCDPISEHNRLYWYRQTLGQGPEFLTYFQNEAQLEKSRLLSDRFSAERPKGSFSTLEIQRTEQGDSAMYLCASSLVPLAGGNEQFFGPGTRLTVL.

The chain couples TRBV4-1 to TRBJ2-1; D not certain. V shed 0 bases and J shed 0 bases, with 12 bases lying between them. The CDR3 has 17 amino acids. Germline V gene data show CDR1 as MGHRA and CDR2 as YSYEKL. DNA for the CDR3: TGCGCCAGCAGCCAAGACGCGCGGTCCAACTCCTACAATGAGCAGTTCTTC. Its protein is CASSQDARSNSYNEQFF.

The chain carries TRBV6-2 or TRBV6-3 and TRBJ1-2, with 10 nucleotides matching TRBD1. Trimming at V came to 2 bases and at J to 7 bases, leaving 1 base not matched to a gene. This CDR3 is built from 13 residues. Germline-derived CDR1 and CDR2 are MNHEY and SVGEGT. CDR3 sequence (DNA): TGTGCCAGCAGTTACGGGACAGGGGTTGGCTACACCTTC. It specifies CASSYGTGVGYTF.

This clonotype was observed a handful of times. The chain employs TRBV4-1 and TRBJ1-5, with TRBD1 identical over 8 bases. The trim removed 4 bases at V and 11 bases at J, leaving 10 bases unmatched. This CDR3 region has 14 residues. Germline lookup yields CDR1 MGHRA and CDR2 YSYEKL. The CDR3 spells CASSPPDREWAQHF. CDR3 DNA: TGCGCCAGCAGCCCTCCGGACAGGGAATGGGCCCAGCATTTT.

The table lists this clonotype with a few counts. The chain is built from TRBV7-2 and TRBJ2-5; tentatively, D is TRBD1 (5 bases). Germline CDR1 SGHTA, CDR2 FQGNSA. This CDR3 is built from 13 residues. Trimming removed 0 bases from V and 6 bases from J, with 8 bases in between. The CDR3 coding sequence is TGTGCCAGCAGCTTAGCTGGGGCTAAGACCCAGTACTTC. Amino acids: CASSLAGAKTQYF.

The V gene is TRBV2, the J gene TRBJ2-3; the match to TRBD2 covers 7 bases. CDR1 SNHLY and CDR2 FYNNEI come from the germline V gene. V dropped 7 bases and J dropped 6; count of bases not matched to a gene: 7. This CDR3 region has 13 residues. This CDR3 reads CASTAGEWDTQYF. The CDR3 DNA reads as TGTGCCAGCACGGCGGGAGAGTGGGATACGCAGTATTTT. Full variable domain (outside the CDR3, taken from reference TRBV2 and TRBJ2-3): EPEVTQTPSHQVTQMGQEVILRCVPISNHLYFYWYRQILGQKVEFLVSFYNNEISEKSEIFDDQFSVERPDGSNFTLKIRSTKLEDSAMYFCASTAGEWDTQYFGPGTRLTVL.

CDR3 amino acids: CASSPRRLGNSPLHF. The CDR3 DNA reads TGTGCCAGCTCACCACGGCGATTGGGGAATTCACCCCTCCACTTT. The J gene is TRBJ1-6, the V gene TRBV18; D gene uncertain. The CDR3 totals 15 residues. Germline CDR1 reads KGHSH; CDR2 reads LQKENI. V was trimmed by 1 base and J by 7 bases, leaving 11 bases between them.

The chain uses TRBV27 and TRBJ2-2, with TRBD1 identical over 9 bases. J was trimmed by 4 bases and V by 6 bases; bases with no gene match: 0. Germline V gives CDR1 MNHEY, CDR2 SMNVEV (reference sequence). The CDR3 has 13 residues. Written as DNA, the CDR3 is TGTGCCAGCAGACAGGGGGCCACCGGGGAGCTGTTTTTT. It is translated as CASRQGATGELFF.

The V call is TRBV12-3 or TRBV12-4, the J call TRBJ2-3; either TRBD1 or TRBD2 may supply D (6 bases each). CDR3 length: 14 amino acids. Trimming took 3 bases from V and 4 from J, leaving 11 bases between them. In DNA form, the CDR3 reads TGTGCCAGCAGTTTGGAGGGGGGCCCAGATACGCAGTATTTT. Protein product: CASSLEGGPDTQYF.

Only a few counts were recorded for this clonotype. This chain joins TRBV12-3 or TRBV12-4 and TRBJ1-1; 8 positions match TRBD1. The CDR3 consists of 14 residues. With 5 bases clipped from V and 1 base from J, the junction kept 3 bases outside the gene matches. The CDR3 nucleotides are TGTGCCAGCAGTCAGGGGGCGCGGAACACTGAAGCTTTCTTT. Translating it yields CASSQGARNTEAFF.

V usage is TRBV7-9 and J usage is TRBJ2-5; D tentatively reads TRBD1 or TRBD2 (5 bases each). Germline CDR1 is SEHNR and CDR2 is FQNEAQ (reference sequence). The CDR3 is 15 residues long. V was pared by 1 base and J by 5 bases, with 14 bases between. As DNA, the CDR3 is TGTGCCAGCAGCTTAGGGGACGGGACCGGTGAGACCCAGTACTTC. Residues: CASSLGDGTGETQYF.

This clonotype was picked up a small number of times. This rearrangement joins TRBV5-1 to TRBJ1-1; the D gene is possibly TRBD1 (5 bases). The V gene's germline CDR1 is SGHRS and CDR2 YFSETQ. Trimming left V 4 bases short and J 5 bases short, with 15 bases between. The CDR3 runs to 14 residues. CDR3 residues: CASSQQGQGTEAFF. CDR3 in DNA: TGCGCCAGCAGCCAGCAGGGTCAAGGGACTGAAGCTTTCTTT.